One sample yielded the 20 T cell receptor beta chains listed below, sequenced in a study of blood T cell repertoires in COVID-19. The table came from immunoSEQ multiplex PCR; TCRdb's copy has only in-frame clones and leaves some out. The sample carries 200,000 or so clones, over 80% recorded once. The source material was peripheral blood. The receptors shown here come from a man aged 25 to 40 with COVID-19, enrolled during active disease.

V usage is TRBV3-1 (or the pseudogene TRBV3-2) and J usage is TRBJ1-1; D perhaps matches TRBD1 (5 bases). The V and J ends lost 3 bases and 1 base respectively, with 12 bases between them. The germline gives CDR1 LGHDT, CDR2 YNNKEL (reference sequence). The CDR3 runs 15 residues. The CDR3 sequence is CASSQNWTPNTEAFF. For the CDR3, the DNA is TGTGCCAGCAGCCAGAATTGGACACCGAACACTGAAGCTTTCTTT.

In this sample, this clone turned up a few times. V gene TRBV2 combines with J gene TRBJ2-1, with D unresolved. The germline CDR1 and CDR2 sequences are SNHLY and FYNNEI. The V gene lost 3 bases and the J gene lost 5 bases, with 8 bases spanning the gap. The CDR3 spans 13 residues. The CDR3 loop is CASSEEQNNEQFF. The DNA of the CDR3 is TGTGCCAGCAGTGAGGAGCAGAACAATGAGCAGTTCTTC.

V usage is TRBV6-5 and J usage is TRBJ2-7, with a tentative D call TRBD2 (5 bases). Trimming removed 5 bases at V and 3 bases at J, with 14 bases between. The germline CDR1 and CDR2 sequences are MNHEY and SVGAGI. This CDR3 spans 14 amino acids. CDR3 sequence reads: CASSTVPGVYEQYF. The CDR3 bases are TGTGCCAGCAGTACGGTCCCCGGGGTCTACGAGCAGTACTTC.

CDR3 nucleotide sequence: TGTGCCAGCAGCCAAGTCTGGGGGCAGGGCGATTCACCCCTCCACTTT. It yields the protein CASSQVWGQGDSPLHF. The chain joins TRBV4-2 to TRBJ1-6; tentative D call: TRBD1 (6 bases). V was shortened by 1 base and J by 8 bases, with 15 bases between the two germline ends. Germline CDR1 reads LGHNA; CDR2 reads YNFKEQ. The CDR3 loop spans 16 amino acids.

The chain couples TRBV2 to TRBJ2-7, with D hard to call. CDR3 length: 11 amino acids. Per germline, CDR1 SNHLY and CDR2 FYNNEI. The V end lost 0 bases, the J end lost 7 bases, and 4 bases lay between the germline ends. The CDR3 loop is CASSEAREQYF. The CDR3 DNA is TGTGCCAGCAGTGAAGCGCGAGAGCAGTACTTC.

This chain uses TRBV12-3 or TRBV12-4 with TRBJ1-2; D is undetermined. The CDR3 totals 12 residues. V was pared by 10 bases and J by 5 bases, with 14 bases between. The CDR3 loop reads CATTRTGYGYTF. CDR3 bases: TGTGCCACTACCCGGACGGGGTATGGCTACACCTTC.

Note on this clone: Different DNA sequences within this sample yield the same CDR3. The rearrangement joins TRBV7-2 to TRBJ1-1; perhaps TRBD1 as D (6 bases). V was pared by 5 bases and J by 2 bases, with 9 bases between. Germline assignment: CDR1 SGHTA and CDR2 FQGNSA. This CDR3 spans 13 amino acids. The CDR3 loop reads CASSLDRNTEAFF. CDR3 nucleotides: TGTGCCAGCAGCCTGGACAGAAACACTGAAGCTTTCTTT. Full variable domain (remainder filled in from reference TRBV7-2 and TRBJ1-1): GAGVSQSPSNKVTEKGKDVELRCDPISGHTALYWYRQSLGQGLEFLIYFQGNSAPDKSGLPSDRFSAERTGGSVSTLTIQRTQQEDSAVYLCASSLDRNTEAFFGQGTRLTVV.

The CDR3 protein is CASGGQGGYTEAFF. CDR3 coding DNA: TGTGCCAGCGGAGGACAGGGCGGCTACACTGAAGCTTTCTTT. V and J are TRBV2 and TRBJ1-1; 8 bases are a match to TRBD1. Germline trimming cut 8 bases from V and 3 bases from J; bases unmatched to any gene: 8. Germline V gene sequence: CDR1 SNHLY, CDR2 FYNNEI. This CDR3 contains 14 residues.

The chain carries TRBV30 and TRBJ1-3; weak D call: TRBD1 (6 bases). V dropped 0 bases and J dropped 0 bases, with 12 bases sitting between them. The CDR3 consists of 16 residues. Germline assignment: CDR1 GTSNPN and CDR2 SVGIG (reference sequence). DNA for the CDR3: TGTGCCTGGAGTGTAAGAACAGGGAGCTCTGGAAACACCATATATTTT. Residues: CAWSVRTGSSGNTIYF. The complete variable domain, with remaining parts taken from reference TRBV30 and TRBJ1-3, reads SQTIHQWPATLVQPVGSPLSLECTVEGTSNPNLYWYRQAAGRGLQLLFYSVGIGQISSEVPQNLSASRPQDRQFILSSKKLLLSDSGFYLCAWSVRTGSSGNTIYFGEGSWLTVV.

V and J are TRBV2 and TRBJ1-4; 8 bases match TRBD1. This CDR3 spans 13 amino acids. Germline lookup yields CDR1 SNHLY and CDR2 FYNNEI. V was clipped by 11 bases and J by 3 bases; unmatched bases: 5. The CDR3 sequence: CAGHRGANEKLFF. Here the CDR3 DNA reads TGTGCCGGACACAGGGGGGCTAATGAAAAACTGTTTTTT.

This chain uses TRBV19 with TRBJ1-4; D unclear. The CDR3 covers 17 residues. Trimming left V 3 bases short and J 8 bases short, with 22 bases between. Germline CDR1 is LNHDA and CDR2 is SQIVND (reference sequence). CDR3 bases: TGTGCCAGTAGTATTTCGGTCGGGAGGAACCCTTACGAAAAACTGTTTTTT. Translation gives CASSISVGRNPYEKLFF.

The rearrangement joins TRBV27 to TRBJ2-7, with D maybe TRBD2 (6 bases). Germline loops: CDR1 MNHEY, CDR2 SMNVEV (reference sequence). V was pared by 7 bases and J by 0 bases, with 13 bases between. The CDR3 totals 14 residues. The CDR3 DNA sequence: TGTGCCAGCACCAATAGCGGAAGCTCCTACGAGCAGTACTTC. Translation gives CASTNSGSSYEQYF.

The chain combines TRBV4-1 with TRBJ2-3, with a possible D match to TRBD1 (5 bases). CDR1 and CDR2 (germline): MGHRA, YSYEKL. The CDR3 has 16 amino acids. Trimming took 0 bases from V and 2 from J, leaving 12 bases between them. CDR3: CASSQEQAFFTDTQYF. The CDR3, as DNA: TGCGCCAGCAGCCAAGAACAGGCTTTCTTCACAGATACGCAGTATTTT.

Only a few counts were recorded for this clone. The V and J genes are TRBV29-1 and TRBJ2-1; D remains unclear. The CDR3 is 12 amino acids. Germline V gives CDR1 SQVTM, CDR2 ANQGSEA. The V gene lost 6 bases and the J gene lost 6 bases, with 12 bases spanning the gap. The CDR3 spells CSVLRSLNEQFF. The CDR3 bases are TGCAGCGTACTAAGATCCCTCAATGAGCAGTTCTTC.

V is TRBV7-3 and J is TRBJ2-7; perhaps TRBD2 as D (5 bases). Germline CDR1 is SGHTA and CDR2 is FQGTGA. Trimming cost V 6 bases and J 0 bases, with 12 bases left between them. This CDR3 spans 14 amino acids. CDR3 coding DNA: TGTGCCAGCAGTCGGACTTCCGGCTCCTACGAGCAGTACTTC. It encodes CASSRTSGSYEQYF.

The V call is TRBV30, the J call TRBJ1-2, with unresolved D. V gave up 5 bases and J gave up 4 bases, with 17 bases separating them. From germline, CDR1 is GTSNPN and CDR2 SVGIG (reference sequence). CDR3 length: 14 amino acids. CDR3 nucleotides: TGTGCCTGGGGCTTTGGGGAGTCCCCCTATGGCTACACCTTC. It specifies CAWGFGESPYGYTF.

The chain links TRBV5-1 to TRBJ2-3, with 16 bases identical to TRBD2. The CDR3 is made up of 18 amino acids. Germline lookup yields CDR1 SGHRS and CDR2 YFSETQ. The trim removed 3 bases at V and 4 bases at J, leaving 8 bases unmatched. The CDR3 DNA follows: TGCGCCAGCAGCTCTACCCCGGGACTAGCGGGAGGGTCAGATACGCAGTATTTT. Its protein product is CASSSTPGLAGGSDTQYF.

V usage is TRBV29-1 and J usage is TRBJ2-7, with D maybe TRBD1 (5 bases). Trimming removed 6 bases from V and 2 bases from J, with 14 bases in between. This CDR3 contains 13 residues. Germline V gene lookup returns CDR1 SQVTM and CDR2 ANQGSEA. The CDR3 is CSVDTTPPYEQYF. The DNA for the CDR3 is TGCAGCGTGGACACCACTCCTCCCTACGAGCAGTACTTC.

This chain uses TRBV27 with TRBJ2-3; 8 bases line up with TRBD1. The CDR3 extends over 17 amino acids. Germline V lookup: CDR1 MNHEY, CDR2 SMNVEV (reference sequence). J lost 3 bases, V lost 5 bases, and 13 bases had no gene match. CDR3 in amino acids: CASSLSPGQGGTDTQYF. The CDR3 DNA is TGTGCCAGCAGTCTCAGCCCCGGACAGGGCGGGACAGATACGCAGTATTTT.

With regard to this clone: This same CDR3 is encoded by further DNA sequences in the sample. The rearrangement joins TRBV12-3 or TRBV12-4 to TRBJ2-2; the D is unclear. V was clipped by 3 bases and J by 6 bases, with 8 bases between them. This CDR3 contains 13 residues. This CDR3 reads CASSLVLAGELFF. In DNA form, the CDR3 reads TGTGCCAGCAGTTTGGTTTTAGCCGGGGAGCTGTTTTTT.